This T cell receptor (beta chain) originates from a study of PD-1 blockade in classical Hodgkin lymphoma. This clone was seen more than once but under ten times. Its specificity is not known. The CDR3 covers 17 residues. Looked up from germline, CDR1 is KGHSH and CDR2 is LQKENI. The V and J ends lost 5 bases and 11 bases, in that order; junction bases with no gene match: 18. The method was immunoSEQ multiplex PCR; TCRdb's version includes in-frame clones alone and lacks a portion of them. The table lists tens of thousands of clones, about two thirds of them singletons, with around 15% in the top ten. General study points: Patients starting nivolumab under 1 year after ASCT were excluded. A significant rise in TCR diversity by C4D1 was seen for CD4+ but not CD8+ cells. Patients newly diagnosed and complete responders had comparable baseline diversity.

Each patient relapsed following autologous stem cell transplantation, and prior brentuximab vedotin exposure differed. Complete response, partial response or progressive disease constituted the best responses recorded. Specimen: peripheral blood mononuclear cells (PBMCs), collected at baseline. The rearrangement joins TRBV18 to TRBJ1-6; 7 positions match TRBD1. This clonotype was sampled from a human donor with classical Hodgkin lymphoma. The CDR3: CASSAQPPGTVQTPLHF. In DNA, the CDR3 is TGTGCCAGCTCAGCGCAACCCCCCGGGACAGTTCAGACACCCCTCCACTTT.